The clone carrying this T cell receptor beta chain was observed many times. These data originate in a study of human T cells and chemical hapten exposure. At the level of the study: Patch tests put 0.01% DPC on the upper back, read at 6 days.

In TCRdb, the RACE reads were re-called with MiXCR into one record per CDR3 protein. The table has about 84,000 distinct CDR3 sequences, 10% to 13% seen once. This CDR3 contains 15 residues. Trimming took 4 bases from V and 2 from J; bases not matched to a gene: 4. CDR1 is MNHEY and CDR2 is SMNVEV in the germline V gene (reference sequence). Time point of the sample: patch test 3, about 24 weeks after DPC sensitization. The treatment: therapeutic diphenylcyclopropenone sensitization with weekly scalp DPC. The TCR comes from a woman in her fifties or sixties with alopecia areata. Some clones in this sample may be carry-over from other donors' samples. V gene TRBV27 combines with J gene TRBJ2-2; 7 bases line up with TRBD2. This sample comprised whole blood, obtained in connection with sensitization to the hapten diphenylcyclopropenone (DPC). As DNA, the CDR3 is TGTGCCAGCAGTTGGTCTAGCGGAAACACCGGGGAGCTGTTTTTT. It yields the protein CASSWSSGNTGELFF.